What follows are 28 T cell receptor beta chains derived from one specimen sequenced in a study of T cells of healthy individuals. One entry per CDR3 protein results from TCRdb running MiXCR on the 5' RACE reads. This sample yields 63,000 or so distinct CDR3 sequences, of which 15% to 20% are seen a single time; around 4.6% belongs to the top ten. The source is a human donor in good health.

This clonotype was counted many times. This chain links TRBV25-1 with TRBJ2-4, with D perhaps TRBD1 (6 bases). CDR1 MGHDK and CDR2 SYGVNS come from the germline V gene. The CDR3 spans 11 residues. Trimming removed 1 base at V and 12 bases at J, with 7 bases between. CDR3 protein: CASSEWTAQYF. CDR3 nucleotide sequence: TGTGCCAGCAGTGAATGGACAGCTCAGTACTTC.

This clonotype was detected only a few times. The chain combines TRBV11-2 with TRBJ2-2, with D perhaps matching TRBD1 (5 bases). V dropped 3 bases and J dropped 4 bases, with 15 bases sitting between them. The CDR3 covers 16 residues. Germline-derived CDR1 and CDR2 are SGHAT and FQNNGV. CDR3 in amino acids: CASSFQGSRFTGELFF. CDR3 nucleotides: TGTGCCAGCAGCTTTCAGGGTAGCCGTTTCACCGGGGAGCTGTTTTTT.

This clonotype has just a few counts. J is TRBJ2-1 and V is TRBV3-2. TRBV3-2 is a pseudogene. The CDR3 has 14 amino acids. The CDR3 DNA sequence: TGTGCCAGCAGCCCTCGACGAGACTACAATGAGCAGTTCTTC. Translation: CASSPRRDYNEQFF.

The chain employs TRBV20-1 and TRBJ1-1; the D gene is possibly TRBD1 (6 bases). The CDR3 is 14 amino acids. CDR1 is DFQATT and CDR2 is SNEGSKA in the germline V gene (reference sequence). This CDR3 reads CSSLSRGVGTEAFF. The CDR3 nucleotides read TGCAGCTCGCTCTCTAGGGGGGTGGGAACTGAAGCTTTCTTT.

V and J are TRBV11-2 and TRBJ1-6, with 8 bases that match TRBD1. Germline trimming cut 5 bases from V and 7 bases from J; bases unmatched to any gene: 7. Germline assignment: CDR1 SGHAT and CDR2 FQNNGV. This CDR3 contains 15 residues. The CDR3 nucleotides read TGTGCCAGCAGCCCCCAGGGGGCTGGAAATTCACCCCTCCACTTT. This codes for CASSPQGAGNSPLHF.

This clonotype has only a few counts. The CDR3, as DNA: TGCGCCAGCAGCCAAGACGCGATGACGTCCAGGGCTTACGAGCAGTACTTC. This translates into CASSQDAMTSRAYEQYF. The chain links TRBV4-3 to TRBJ2-7; D possibly corresponds to TRBD1 (5 bases). The CDR3 spans 17 residues. V shed 0 bases and J shed 4 bases, with 19 bases lying between them. Germline V CDR1 and CDR2: LGHNA, YSLEER.

This clonotype was seen ten or more times. The V and J genes are TRBV20-1 and TRBJ1-2; 8 nucleotides agree with TRBD1. V shed 3 bases and J 7 bases; nucleotides not matched to a gene: 4. Germline values: CDR1 DFQATT, CDR2 SNEGSKA (reference sequence). This CDR3 has 12 residues. This CDR3 reads CSASRGRVGYTF. The CDR3 DNA is TGCAGTGCTAGCAGGGGGCGGGTTGGCTACACCTTC.

The chain recombines TRBV10-3 with TRBJ1-5; tentatively, D is TRBD1 (5 bases). Looked up from germline, CDR1 is ENHRY and CDR2 is SYGVKD. The CDR3 loop spans 16 amino acids. V lost 0 bases to trimming and J lost 4 bases, with 13 bases between them. The CDR3 region is CAISESGRGRNQPQHF. Written as DNA, the CDR3 is TGTGCCATCAGTGAGTCAGGGCGGGGCAGGAATCAGCCCCAGCATTTT.

This clonotype was detected once. Here the CDR3 reads CASRQGPSGNTIYF. The DNA of the CDR3 is TGTGCCAGCAGGCAGGGACCCTCTGGAAACACCATATATTTT. The J gene is TRBJ1-3, the V gene TRBV6-5, with TRBD1 as a possible D gene (5 bases). This CDR3 is built from 14 residues. The germline CDR1 and CDR2 sequences are MNHEY and SVGAGI. V shed 6 bases and J shed 0 bases, with 9 bases lying between them.

The rearrangement joins TRBV27 to TRBJ2-7; D not certain. The germline V gene has CDR1 MNHEY and CDR2 SMNVEV (reference sequence). V lost 1 base to trimming and J lost 0 bases, with 7 bases between them. The CDR3 extends over 14 amino acids. The CDR3 DNA follows: TGTGCCAGCAGTTTATTCCAAAGCTCCTACGAGCAGTACTTC. It yields the protein CASSLFQSSYEQYF.

This clonotype came up many times. The chain joins TRBV7-9 to TRBJ2-1; D uncertain. Germline V lookup: CDR1 SEHNR, CDR2 FQNEAQ (reference sequence). V lost 1 base and J 8 bases, leaving 9 bases between the germline ends. The CDR3 consists of 13 residues. CDR3 in amino acids: CASSLEGPYEQFF. For the CDR3, the DNA is TGTGCCAGCAGCTTAGAAGGCCCATATGAGCAGTTCTTC.

The J gene is TRBJ2-5, the V gene TRBV20-1; D may be TRBD2 (5 bases). The CDR3 has 12 residues. The germline V gene has CDR1 DFQATT and CDR2 SNEGSKA (reference sequence). Trimming took 3 bases from V and 0 from J, leaving 5 bases between them. The CDR3 nucleotides read TGCAGTGCTAGCGGGAACCAAGAGACCCAGTACTTC. It specifies CSASGNQETQYF.

This clonotype has a count of ten or more. The chain employs TRBV6-1 and TRBJ2-3, with TRBD2 identical over 13 bases. Germline trimming cut 4 bases from V and 6 bases from J; bases unmatched to any gene: 4. The CDR3 length is 15 residues. Germline assignment: CDR1 MNHNS and CDR2 SASEGT. The CDR3 here is CASSVTSGGADTQYF. The CDR3 DNA reads as TGTGCCAGCAGTGTTACTAGCGGGGGGGCCGATACGCAGTATTTT.

Only a few counts were recorded for this clonotype. The chain is built from TRBV24-1 and TRBJ1-6; 8 bases line up with TRBD1. Germline CDR1 reads KGHDR; CDR2 reads SFDVKD. V shed 4 bases and J 6 bases; nucleotides not matched to a gene: 7. This CDR3 comprises 16 residues. The CDR3 nucleotides are TGTGCCACCAGTGACAGTGGGACAGGACCTAATTCACCCCTCCACTTT. Translation: CATSDSGTGPNSPLHF.

The chain has TRBV6-2 or TRBV6-3 and TRBJ2-7; TRBD2 matches at 8 bases. V lost 6 bases, J lost 5 bases, and 9 bases stayed unmatched. Germline V CDR1 and CDR2: MNHEY, SVGEGT. This CDR3 is 14 amino acids long. CDR3: CASSSAGAINEQYF. The CDR3, as DNA: TGTGCCAGCAGCTCAGCGGGAGCTATAAACGAGCAGTACTTC.

There are many counts of this clonotype. This chain uses TRBV12-3 or TRBV12-4 with TRBJ1-2, with no clear D. Trimming cost V 6 bases and J 9 bases, with 23 bases left between them. The CDR3 runs 15 residues. As DNA, the CDR3 is TGTGCCAGCAGGCCAAACCAACAGATGCTAGCTCGCTACACCTTC. Translating gives CASRPNQQMLARYTF.

This clonotype was recorded a few times. This sequence joins TRBV20-1 and TRBJ1-2; D unclear. V lost 5 bases and J lost 2, with 18 bases in between. Germline V gene sequence: CDR1 DFQATT, CDR2 SNEGSKA (reference sequence). The CDR3 spans 15 residues. This chain's CDR3 is CSAPRPGGRNYGYTF. CDR3 in DNA: TGCAGTGCTCCAAGGCCCGGCGGAAGGAACTATGGCTACACCTTC.

This rearrangement joins TRBV12-3 or TRBV12-4 to TRBJ2-1; TRBD2 aligns across 8 bases. The CDR3 runs 19 residues. V lost 6 bases to trimming and J lost 0 bases; unmatched junction nucleotides: 16. Here the CDR3 reads CASSIYSLAGYSSYNEQFF. Here the CDR3 DNA reads TGTGCCAGCAGCATATACAGTTTAGCGGGATATAGCTCCTACAATGAGCAGTTCTTC.

The gene calls are TRBV6-5 and TRBJ2-7; 8 nucleotides line up with TRBD2. This CDR3 comprises 15 residues. CDR1 and CDR2 (germline): MNHEY, SVGAGI. V lost 4 bases and J lost 0; bases outside the gene matches: 5. The CDR3 is CASSFAGTSSYEQYF. In nucleotides, the CDR3 is TGTGCCAGCAGTTTCGCCGGGACTAGCTCCTACGAGCAGTACTTC.

The chain employs TRBV10-3 and TRBJ2-5, with TRBD1 as a possible D gene (6 bases). The germline V gene has CDR1 ENHRY and CDR2 SYGVKD. Between the trimmed V and J ends, which lost 8 bases and 3 bases, there was a span of 13 bases. The length of the CDR3 is 13 residues. CDR3 in DNA: TGTGCCATCGGAACGACAGGCAAAGAGACCCAGTACTTC. Translation gives CAIGTTGKETQYF.

Remarks on this clonotype: This could be a read error, since a much larger clone is one nucleotide away. The gene calls are TRBV2 and TRBJ1-6; D call uncertain. This CDR3 is 13 amino acids long. Germline V gives CDR1 SNHLY, CDR2 FYNNEI. This CDR3 reads CASNEMWNSPLHF. The CDR3 DNA follows: TGTGCCAGCAATGAAATGTGGAATTCACCCCTCCACTTT.

This clonotype was seen only a few times. The rearrangement links TRBV7-9 to TRBJ2-3; D is ambiguous. The CDR3 sequence is 12 residues long. Per germline, CDR1 SEHNR and CDR2 FQNEAQ (reference sequence). Trimming cost V 0 bases and J 6 bases, with 4 bases left between them. DNA for the CDR3: TGTGCCAGCAGCTTAGCAGCGGATACGCAGTATTTT. Its translation: CASSLAADTQYF.

The chain combines TRBV12-3 or TRBV12-4 with TRBJ1-2, with unresolved D. This CDR3 is 12 amino acids long. The V end lost 0 bases, the J end lost 6 bases, and 5 bases lay between the germline ends. CDR3 in DNA: TGTGCCAGCAGTTTAGCGGGTAATGGCTACACCTTC. This codes for CASSLAGNGYTF.

This clonotype was observed a few times. The chain couples TRBV4-1 to TRBJ1-5; D remains unclear. With 2 bases removed from V and 6 bases from J, the gap between germline ends came to 11 bases. This CDR3 is built from 14 residues. The germline CDR1 and CDR2 sequences are MGHRA and YSYEKL. The CDR3 sequence is CASSQQSSSQPQHF. The CDR3 DNA sequence: TGCGCCAGCAGCCAACAATCCAGTAGTCAGCCCCAGCATTTT.

This clonotype was detected ten times or more. The CDR3 loop reads CSVGDQRGTGYTF. The CDR3 nucleotides are TGCAGCGTTGGCGACCAACGGGGCACTGGCTACACCTTC. V is TRBV29-1 and J is TRBJ1-2; tentative D call: TRBD1 (5 bases). CDR1 and CDR2 (germline): SQVTM, ANQGSEA. Trimming stripped 4 bases from V and 7 bases from J, with 16 bases between. This CDR3 has 13 amino acids.

This clonotype was picked up many times. V gene TRBV12-3 or TRBV12-4 combines with J gene TRBJ2-1; TRBD1 is a possible D gene (6 bases). V lost 8 bases and J 5 bases, leaving 19 bases between the germline ends. There are 15 residues in the CDR3. DNA for the CDR3: TGTGCCAGCGGGGATTGGGACACAACAAACAATGAGCAGTTCTTC. This gives the protein CASGDWDTTNNEQFF.

There are many counts of this clonotype. CDR3 nucleotide sequence: TGTGCCAGCAGCCGGACTAGCGGGAGCTCTGGGGCCAACGTCCTGACTTTC. This gives the protein CASSRTSGSSGANVLTF. The rearrangement joins TRBV27 to TRBJ2-6; 13 bases fit TRBD2. This CDR3 has 17 residues. J lost 0 bases, V lost 6 bases, and 2 bases had no gene match. Germline CDR1 MNHEY, CDR2 SMNVEV (reference sequence).

CDR3 DNA: TGTGCCTGGGGACCGTACAATCAGCCCCAGCATTTT. Amino acids: CAWGPYNQPQHF. The chain is built from TRBV30 and TRBJ1-5; no clear D gene. The CDR3 extends over 12 amino acids. Germline lookup yields CDR1 GTSNPN and CDR2 SVGIG (reference sequence). Trimming took off 5 bases at V and 3 bases at J, with 8 bases between the two ends.